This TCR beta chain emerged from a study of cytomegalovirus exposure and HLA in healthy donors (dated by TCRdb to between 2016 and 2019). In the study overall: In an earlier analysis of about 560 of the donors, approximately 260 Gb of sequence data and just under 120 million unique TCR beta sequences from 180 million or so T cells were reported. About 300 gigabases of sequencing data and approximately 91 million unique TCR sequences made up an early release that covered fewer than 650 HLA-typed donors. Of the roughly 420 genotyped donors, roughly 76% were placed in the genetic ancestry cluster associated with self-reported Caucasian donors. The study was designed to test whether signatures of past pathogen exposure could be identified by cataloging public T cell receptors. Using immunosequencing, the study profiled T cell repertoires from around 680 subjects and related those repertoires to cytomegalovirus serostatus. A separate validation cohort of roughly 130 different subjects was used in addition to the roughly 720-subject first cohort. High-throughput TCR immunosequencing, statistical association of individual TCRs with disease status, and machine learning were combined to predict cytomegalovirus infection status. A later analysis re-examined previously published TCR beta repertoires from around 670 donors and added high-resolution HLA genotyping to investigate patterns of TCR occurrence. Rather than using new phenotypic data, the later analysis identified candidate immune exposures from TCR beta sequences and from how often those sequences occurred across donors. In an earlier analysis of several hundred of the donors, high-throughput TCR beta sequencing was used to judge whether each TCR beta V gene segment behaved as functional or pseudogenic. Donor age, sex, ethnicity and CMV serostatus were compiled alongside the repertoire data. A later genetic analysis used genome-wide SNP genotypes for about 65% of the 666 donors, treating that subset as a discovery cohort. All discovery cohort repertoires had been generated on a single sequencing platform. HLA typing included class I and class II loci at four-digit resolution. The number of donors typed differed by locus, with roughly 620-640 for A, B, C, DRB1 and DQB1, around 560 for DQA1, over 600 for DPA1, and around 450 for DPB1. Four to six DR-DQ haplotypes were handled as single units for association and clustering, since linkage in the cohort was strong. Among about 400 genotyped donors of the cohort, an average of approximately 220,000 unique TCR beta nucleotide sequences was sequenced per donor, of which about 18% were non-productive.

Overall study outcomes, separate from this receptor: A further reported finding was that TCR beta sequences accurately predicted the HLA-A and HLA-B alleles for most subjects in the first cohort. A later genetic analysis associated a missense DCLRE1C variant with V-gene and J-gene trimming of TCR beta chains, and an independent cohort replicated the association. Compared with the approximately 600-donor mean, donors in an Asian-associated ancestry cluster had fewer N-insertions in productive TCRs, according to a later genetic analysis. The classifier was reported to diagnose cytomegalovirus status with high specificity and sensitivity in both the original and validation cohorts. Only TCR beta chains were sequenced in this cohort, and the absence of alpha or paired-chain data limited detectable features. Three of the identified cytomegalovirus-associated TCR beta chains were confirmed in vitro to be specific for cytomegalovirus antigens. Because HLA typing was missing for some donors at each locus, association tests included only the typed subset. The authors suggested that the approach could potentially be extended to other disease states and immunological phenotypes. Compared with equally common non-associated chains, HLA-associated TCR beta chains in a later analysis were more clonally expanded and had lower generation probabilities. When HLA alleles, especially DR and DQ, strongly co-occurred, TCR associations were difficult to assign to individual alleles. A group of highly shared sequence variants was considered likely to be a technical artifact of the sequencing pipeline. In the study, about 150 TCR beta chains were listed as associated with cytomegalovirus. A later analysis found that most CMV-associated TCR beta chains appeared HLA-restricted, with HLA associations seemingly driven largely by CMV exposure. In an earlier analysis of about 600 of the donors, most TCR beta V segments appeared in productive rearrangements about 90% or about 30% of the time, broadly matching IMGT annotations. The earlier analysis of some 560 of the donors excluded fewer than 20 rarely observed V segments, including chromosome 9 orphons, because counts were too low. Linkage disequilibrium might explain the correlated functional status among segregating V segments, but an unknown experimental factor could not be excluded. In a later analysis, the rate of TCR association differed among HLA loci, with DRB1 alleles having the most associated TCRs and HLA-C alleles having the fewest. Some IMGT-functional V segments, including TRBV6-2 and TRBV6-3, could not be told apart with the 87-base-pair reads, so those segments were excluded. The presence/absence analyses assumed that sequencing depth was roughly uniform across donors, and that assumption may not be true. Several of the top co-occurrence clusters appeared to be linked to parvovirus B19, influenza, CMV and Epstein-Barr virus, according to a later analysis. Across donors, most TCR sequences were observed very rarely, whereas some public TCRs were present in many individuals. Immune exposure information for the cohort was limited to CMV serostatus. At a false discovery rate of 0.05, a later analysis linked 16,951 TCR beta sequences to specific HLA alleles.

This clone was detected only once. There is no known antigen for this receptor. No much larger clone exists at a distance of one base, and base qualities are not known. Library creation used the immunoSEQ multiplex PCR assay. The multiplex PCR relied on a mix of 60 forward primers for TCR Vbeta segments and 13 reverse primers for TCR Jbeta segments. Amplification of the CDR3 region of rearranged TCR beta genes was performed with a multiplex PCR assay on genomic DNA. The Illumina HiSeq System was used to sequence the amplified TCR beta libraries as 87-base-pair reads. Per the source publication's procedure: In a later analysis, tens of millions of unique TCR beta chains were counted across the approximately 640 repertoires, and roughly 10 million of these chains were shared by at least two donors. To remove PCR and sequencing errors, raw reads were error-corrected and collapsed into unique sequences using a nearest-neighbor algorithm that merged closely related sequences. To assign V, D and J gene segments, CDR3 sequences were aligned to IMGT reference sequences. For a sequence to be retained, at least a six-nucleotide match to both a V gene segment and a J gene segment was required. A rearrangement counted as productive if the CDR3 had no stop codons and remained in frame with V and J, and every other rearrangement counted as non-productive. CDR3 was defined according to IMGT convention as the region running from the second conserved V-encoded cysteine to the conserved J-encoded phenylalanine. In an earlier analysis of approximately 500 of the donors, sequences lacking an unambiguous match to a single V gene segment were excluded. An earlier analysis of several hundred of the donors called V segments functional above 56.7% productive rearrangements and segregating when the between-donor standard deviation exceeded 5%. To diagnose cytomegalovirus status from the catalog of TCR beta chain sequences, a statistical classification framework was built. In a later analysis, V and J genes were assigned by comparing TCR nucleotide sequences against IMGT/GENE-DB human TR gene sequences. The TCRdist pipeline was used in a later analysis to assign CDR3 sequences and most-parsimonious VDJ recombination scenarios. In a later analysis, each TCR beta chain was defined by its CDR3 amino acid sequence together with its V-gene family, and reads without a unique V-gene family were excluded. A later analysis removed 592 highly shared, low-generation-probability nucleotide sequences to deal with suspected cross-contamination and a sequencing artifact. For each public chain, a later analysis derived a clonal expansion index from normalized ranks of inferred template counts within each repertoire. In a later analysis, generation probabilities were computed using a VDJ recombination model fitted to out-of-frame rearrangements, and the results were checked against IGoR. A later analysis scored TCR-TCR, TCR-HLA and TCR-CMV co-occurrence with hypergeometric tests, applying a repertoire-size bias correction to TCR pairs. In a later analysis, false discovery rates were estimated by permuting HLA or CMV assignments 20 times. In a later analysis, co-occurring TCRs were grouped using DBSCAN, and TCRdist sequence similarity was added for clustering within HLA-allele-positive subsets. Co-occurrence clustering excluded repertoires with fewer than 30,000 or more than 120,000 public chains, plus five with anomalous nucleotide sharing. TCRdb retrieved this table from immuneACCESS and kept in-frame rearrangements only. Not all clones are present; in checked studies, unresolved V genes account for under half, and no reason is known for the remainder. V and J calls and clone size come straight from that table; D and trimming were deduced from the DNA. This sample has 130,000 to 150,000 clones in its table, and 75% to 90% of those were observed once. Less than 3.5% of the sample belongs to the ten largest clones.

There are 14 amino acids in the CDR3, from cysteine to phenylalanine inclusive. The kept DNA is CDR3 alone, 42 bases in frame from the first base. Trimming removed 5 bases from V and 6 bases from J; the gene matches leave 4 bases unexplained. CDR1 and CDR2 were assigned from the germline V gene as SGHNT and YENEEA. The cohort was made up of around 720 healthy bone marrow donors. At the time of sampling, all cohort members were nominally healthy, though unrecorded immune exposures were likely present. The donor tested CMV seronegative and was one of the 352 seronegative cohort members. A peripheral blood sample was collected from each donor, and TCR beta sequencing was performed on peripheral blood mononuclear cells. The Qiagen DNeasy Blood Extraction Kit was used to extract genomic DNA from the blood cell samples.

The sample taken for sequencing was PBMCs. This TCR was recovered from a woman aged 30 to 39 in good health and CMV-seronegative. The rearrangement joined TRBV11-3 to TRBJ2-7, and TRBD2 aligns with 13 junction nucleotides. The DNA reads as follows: TGTGCCAGCAGCCCTCGGACTAGCGGGAGCGAGCAGTACTTC. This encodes CASSPRTSGSEQYF.